The TCR beta chain described here comes from a study of CD8+CD57+ T cells in acquired aplastic anemia. Patients who underwent sequencing had shown CD8+CD57+ cell expansion by flow cytometry. Profiling that covered TCR beta VDJ and CDR3 relied on genomic DNA as its template. Each CDR3 protein is one row after TCRdb ran MiXCR on the reads. The table lists some 200,000 distinct CDR3 sequences, less than 60% of them singletons, with about 20% in the top ten. Trimming removed 2 bases from V and 0 bases from J; junction bases left unmatched: 5. The CDR3 consists of 15 residues. Per germline, CDR1 DFQATT and CDR2 SNEGSKA (reference sequence).

V is TRBV20-1 and J is TRBJ1-1; 8 bases agree with TRBD1. The source of this sequence is a human donor with aplastic anemia. The sequenced material came from sorted CD4+, CD8+, or CD8+CD57+ T cells (not recorded which) from PBMCs. This CDR3 is CSARSDRDLNTEAFF. The CDR3 DNA is TGCAGTGCTAGATCGGACAGGGACCTGAACACTGAAGCTTTCTTT.